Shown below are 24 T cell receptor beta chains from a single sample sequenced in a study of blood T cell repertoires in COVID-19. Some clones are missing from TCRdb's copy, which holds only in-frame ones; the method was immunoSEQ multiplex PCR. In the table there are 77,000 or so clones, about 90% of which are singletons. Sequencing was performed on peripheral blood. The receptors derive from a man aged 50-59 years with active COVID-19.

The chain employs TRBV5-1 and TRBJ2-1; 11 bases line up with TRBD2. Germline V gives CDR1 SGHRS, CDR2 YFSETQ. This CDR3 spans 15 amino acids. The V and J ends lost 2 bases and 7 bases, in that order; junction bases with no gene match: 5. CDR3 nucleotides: TGCGCCAGCAGCTTTCTAGCGGGAGGTCCAAATGAGCAGTTCTTC. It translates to CASSFLAGGPNEQFF.

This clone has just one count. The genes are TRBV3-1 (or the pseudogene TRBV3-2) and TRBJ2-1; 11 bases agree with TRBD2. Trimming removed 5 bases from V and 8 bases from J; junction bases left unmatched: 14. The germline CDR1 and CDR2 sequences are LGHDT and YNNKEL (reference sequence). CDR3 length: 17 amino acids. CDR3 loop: CASSATLLAGVVDEQFF. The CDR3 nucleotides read TGTGCCAGCAGCGCAACATTACTAGCGGGGGTTGTCGATGAGCAGTTCTTC.

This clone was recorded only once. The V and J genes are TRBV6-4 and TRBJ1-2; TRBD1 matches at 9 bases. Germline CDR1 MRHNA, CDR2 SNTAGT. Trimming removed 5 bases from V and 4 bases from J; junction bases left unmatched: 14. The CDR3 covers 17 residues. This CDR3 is CASSRDYTGTGTYGYTF. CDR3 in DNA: TGTGCCAGCAGTAGAGACTACACCGGGACAGGGACCTATGGCTACACCTTC.

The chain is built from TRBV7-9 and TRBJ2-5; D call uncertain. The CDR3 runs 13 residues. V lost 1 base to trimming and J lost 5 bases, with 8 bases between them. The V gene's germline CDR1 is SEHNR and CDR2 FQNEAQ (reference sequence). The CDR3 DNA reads TGTGCCAGCAGCTTAGGGTCTGCGGAGACCCAGTACTTC. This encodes CASSLGSAETQYF. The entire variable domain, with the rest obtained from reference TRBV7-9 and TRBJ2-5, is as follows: DTGVSQNPRHKITKRGQNVTFRCDPISEHNRLYWYRQTLGQGPEFLTYFQNEAQLEKSRLLSDRFSAERPKGSFSTLEIQRTEQGDSAMYLCASSLGSAETQYFGPGTRLLVL.

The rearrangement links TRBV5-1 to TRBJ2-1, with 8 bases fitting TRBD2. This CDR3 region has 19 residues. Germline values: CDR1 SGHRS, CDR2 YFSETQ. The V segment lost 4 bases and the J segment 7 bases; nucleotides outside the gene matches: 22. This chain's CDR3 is CASSINPLSSGRRKNEQFF. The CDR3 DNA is TGCGCCAGCAGCATCAACCCCCTCTCTAGCGGGCGGAGAAAGAATGAGCAGTTCTTC.

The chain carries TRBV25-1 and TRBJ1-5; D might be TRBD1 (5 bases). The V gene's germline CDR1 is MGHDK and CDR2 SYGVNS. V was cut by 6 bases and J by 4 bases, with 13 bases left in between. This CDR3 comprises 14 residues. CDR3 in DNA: TGTGCCAGCAGGCAGGGTGGCCTGAATCAGCCCCAGCATTTT. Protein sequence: CASRQGGLNQPQHF.

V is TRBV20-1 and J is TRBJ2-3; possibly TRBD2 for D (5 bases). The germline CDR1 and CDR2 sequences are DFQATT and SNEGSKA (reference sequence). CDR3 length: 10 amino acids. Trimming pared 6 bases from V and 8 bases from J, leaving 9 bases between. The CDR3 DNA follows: TGCAGTGCGAAAGAGGGTACGCAGTATTTT. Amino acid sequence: CSAKEGTQYF.

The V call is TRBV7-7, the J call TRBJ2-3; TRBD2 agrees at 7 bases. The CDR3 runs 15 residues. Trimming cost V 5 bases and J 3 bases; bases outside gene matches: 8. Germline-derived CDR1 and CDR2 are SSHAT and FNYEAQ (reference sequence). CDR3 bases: TGTGCCAGCAGCCCCCTGCGCGGGAGAACAGATACGCAGTATTTT. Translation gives CASSPLRGRTDTQYF.

The chain's CDR3 is CASSYPGIQPQHF. The CDR3 bases are TGTGCCAGCAGTTATCCGGGAATTCAGCCCCAGCATTTT. The genes are TRBV28 and TRBJ1-5; D gene uncertain. The length of the CDR3 is 13 residues. V lost 4 bases and J 6 bases, leaving 10 bases between the germline ends. Germline assignment: CDR1 MDHEN and CDR2 SYDVKM.

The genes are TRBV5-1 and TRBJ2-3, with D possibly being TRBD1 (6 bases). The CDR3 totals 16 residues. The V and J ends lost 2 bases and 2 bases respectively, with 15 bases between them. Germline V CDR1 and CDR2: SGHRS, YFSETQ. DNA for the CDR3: TGCGCCAGCAGCTTCCACGACAGGTTTCTCACAGATACGCAGTATTTT. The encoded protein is CASSFHDRFLTDTQYF. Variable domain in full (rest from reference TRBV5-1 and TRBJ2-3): KAGVTQTPRYLIKTRGQQVTLSCSPISGHRSVSWYQQTPGQGLQFLFEYFSETQRNKGNFPGRFSGRQFSNSRSEMNVSTLELGDSALYLCASSFHDRFLTDTQYFGPGTRLTVL.

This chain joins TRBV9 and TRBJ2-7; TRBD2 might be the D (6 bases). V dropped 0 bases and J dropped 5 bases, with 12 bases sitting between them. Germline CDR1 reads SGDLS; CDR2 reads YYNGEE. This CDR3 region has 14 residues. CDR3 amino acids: CASSVAGSGDEQYF. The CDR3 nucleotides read TGTGCCAGCAGCGTAGCTGGGTCGGGGGACGAGCAGTACTTC. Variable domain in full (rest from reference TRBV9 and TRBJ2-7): DSGVTQTPKHLITATGQRVTLRCSPRSGDLSVYWYQQSLDQGLQFLIQYYNGEERAKGNILERFSAQQFPDLHSELNLSSLELGDSALYFCASSVAGSGDEQYFGPGTRLTVT.

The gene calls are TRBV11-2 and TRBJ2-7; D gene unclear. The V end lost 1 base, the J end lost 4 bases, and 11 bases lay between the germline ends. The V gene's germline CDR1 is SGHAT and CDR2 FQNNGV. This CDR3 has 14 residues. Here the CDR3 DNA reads TGTGCCAGCAGCTTAGTGGCACACCCGTACGAGCAGTACTTC. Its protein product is CASSLVAHPYEQYF.

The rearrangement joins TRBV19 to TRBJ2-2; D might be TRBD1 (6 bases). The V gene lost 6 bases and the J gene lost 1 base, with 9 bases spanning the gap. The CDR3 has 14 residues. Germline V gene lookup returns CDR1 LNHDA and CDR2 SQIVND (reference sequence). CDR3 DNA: TGTGCCAGTAGACCGACAGGGAACACCGGGGAGCTGTTTTTT. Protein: CASRPTGNTGELFF.

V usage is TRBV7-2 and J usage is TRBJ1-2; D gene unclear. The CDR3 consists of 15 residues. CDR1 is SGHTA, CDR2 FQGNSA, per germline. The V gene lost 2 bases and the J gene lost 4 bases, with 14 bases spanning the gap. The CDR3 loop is CASSLLSVSTYGYTF. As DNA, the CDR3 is TGTGCCAGCAGCTTACTGAGCGTTTCCACCTATGGCTACACCTTC.

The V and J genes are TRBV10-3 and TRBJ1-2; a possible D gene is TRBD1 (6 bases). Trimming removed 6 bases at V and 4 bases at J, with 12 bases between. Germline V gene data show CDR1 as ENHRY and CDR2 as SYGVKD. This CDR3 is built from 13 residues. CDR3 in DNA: TGTGCCATCAGACCTACAGGGCTCTATGGCTACACCTTC. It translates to CAIRPTGLYGYTF.

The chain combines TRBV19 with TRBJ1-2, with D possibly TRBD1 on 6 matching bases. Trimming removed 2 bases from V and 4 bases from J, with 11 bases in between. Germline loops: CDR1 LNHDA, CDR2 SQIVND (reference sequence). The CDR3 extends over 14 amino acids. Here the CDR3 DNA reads TGTGCCAGTAGTATATCGGGGGGCTTCTATGGCTACACCTTC. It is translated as CASSISGGFYGYTF.

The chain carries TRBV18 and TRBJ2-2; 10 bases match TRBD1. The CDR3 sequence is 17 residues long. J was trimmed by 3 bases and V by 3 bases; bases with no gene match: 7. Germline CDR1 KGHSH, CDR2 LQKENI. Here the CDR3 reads CASSPSRQGADTGELFF. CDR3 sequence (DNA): TGTGCCAGCTCACCGTCACGACAGGGGGCGGACACCGGGGAGCTGTTTTTT.

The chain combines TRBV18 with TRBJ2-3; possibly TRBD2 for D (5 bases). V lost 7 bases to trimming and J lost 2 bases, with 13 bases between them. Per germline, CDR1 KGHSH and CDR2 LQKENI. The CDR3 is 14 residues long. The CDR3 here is CASLLGGSTDTQYF. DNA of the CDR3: TGTGCCAGCTTACTAGGTGGGTCCACAGATACGCAGTATTTT.

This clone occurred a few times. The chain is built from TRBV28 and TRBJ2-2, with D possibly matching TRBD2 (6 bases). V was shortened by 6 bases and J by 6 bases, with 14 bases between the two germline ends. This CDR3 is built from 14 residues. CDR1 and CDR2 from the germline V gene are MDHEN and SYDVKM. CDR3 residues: CASSPPSEAGELFF. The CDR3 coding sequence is TGTGCCAGCAGCCCACCTAGCGAGGCCGGGGAGCTGTTTTTT.

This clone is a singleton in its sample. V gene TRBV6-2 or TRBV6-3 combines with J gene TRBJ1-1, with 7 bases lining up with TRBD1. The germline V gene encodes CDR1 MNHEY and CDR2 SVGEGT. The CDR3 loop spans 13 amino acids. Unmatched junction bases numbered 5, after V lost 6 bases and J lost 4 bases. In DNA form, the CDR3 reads TGTGCCAGCAGCCGTGACAGGGTCACTGAAGCTTTCTTT. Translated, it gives CASSRDRVTEAFF.

The CDR3 sequence is CSVQENYGYTF. The DNA of the CDR3 is TGCAGCGTACAGGAAAACTATGGCTACACCTTC. The chain uses TRBV29-1 and TRBJ1-2; D is possibly TRBD1 (5 bases). Trimming stripped 6 bases from V and 2 bases from J, with 7 bases between. The CDR3 spans 11 residues. The germline V gene encodes CDR1 SQVTM and CDR2 ANQGSEA.

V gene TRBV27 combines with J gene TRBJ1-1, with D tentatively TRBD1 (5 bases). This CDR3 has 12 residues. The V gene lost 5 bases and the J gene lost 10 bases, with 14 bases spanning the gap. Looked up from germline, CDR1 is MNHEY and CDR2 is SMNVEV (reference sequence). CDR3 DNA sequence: TGTGCCAGCAGTGACCGGGGGGTGAGAGCTTTCTTT. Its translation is CASSDRGVRAFF.

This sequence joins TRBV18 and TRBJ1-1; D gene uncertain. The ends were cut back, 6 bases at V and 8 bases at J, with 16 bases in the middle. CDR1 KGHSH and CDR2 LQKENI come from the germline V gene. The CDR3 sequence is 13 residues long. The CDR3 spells CASSPGWEFEAFF. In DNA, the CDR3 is TGTGCCAGCTCGCCTGGGTGGGAGTTCGAAGCTTTCTTT.

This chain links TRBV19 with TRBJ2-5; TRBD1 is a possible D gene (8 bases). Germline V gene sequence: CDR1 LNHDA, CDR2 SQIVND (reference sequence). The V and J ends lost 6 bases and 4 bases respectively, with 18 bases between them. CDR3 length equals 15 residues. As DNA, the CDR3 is TGTGCCAGTAGGCTACAGGGGGGGGTTGGAGAGACCCAGTACTTC. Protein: CASRLQGGVGETQYF. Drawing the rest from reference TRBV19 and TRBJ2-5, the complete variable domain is DGGITQSPKYLFRKEGQNVTLSCEQNLNHDAMYWYRQDPGQGLRLIYYSQIVNDFQKGDIAEGYSVSREKKESFPLTVTSAQKNPTAFYLCASRLQGGVGETQYFGPGTRLLVL.